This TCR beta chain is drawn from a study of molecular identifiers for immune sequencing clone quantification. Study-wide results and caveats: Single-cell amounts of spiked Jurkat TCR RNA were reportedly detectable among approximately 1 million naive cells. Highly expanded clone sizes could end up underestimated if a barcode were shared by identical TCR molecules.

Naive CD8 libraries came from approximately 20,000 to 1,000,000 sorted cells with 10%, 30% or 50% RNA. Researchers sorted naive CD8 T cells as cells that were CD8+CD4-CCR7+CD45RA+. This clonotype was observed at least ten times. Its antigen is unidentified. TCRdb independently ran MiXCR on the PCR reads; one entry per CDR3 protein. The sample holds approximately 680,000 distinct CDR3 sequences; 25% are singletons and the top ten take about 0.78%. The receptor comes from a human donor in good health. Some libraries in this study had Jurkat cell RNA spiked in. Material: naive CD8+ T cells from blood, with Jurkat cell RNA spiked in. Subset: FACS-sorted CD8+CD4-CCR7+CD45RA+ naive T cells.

The CDR3 reads CAIGAGTDTQYF. The CDR3 DNA is TGTGCCATAGGGGCGGGCACAGATACGCAGTATTTT. V and J are TRBV7-9 and TRBJ2-3; maybe TRBD1 (5 bases). The V gene's germline CDR1 is SEHNR and CDR2 FQNEAQ (reference sequence). The CDR3 is made up of 12 amino acids. The ends were cut back, 10 bases at V and 1 base at J, with 9 bases in the middle.